The clone carrying this T cell receptor beta chain has only a few counts. Its antigen remains unknown. This entry belongs to a study of early T cells in non-severe SARS-CoV-2 infection. Study details: Unsorted whole-blood RNA was sequenced in bulk, leaving chains unpaired.

Study-level findings and limits: Matching against VDJdb likely underestimated virus-specific expansions, favoring anti-spike CD8.

V was shortened by 6 bases and J by 2 bases, with 11 bases between the two germline ends. The CDR3 contains 13 residues. Looked up from germline, CDR1 is MDHEN and CDR2 is SYDVKM. Attachment of unique molecular identifiers to individual cDNA molecules was performed. TCRdb reprocessed the 5' RACE reads via MiXCR and lists one record per CDR3 protein. Of some 96,000 distinct CDR3 sequences detected, more than 12% appear once; the ten largest clones hold about 5.5%. The source is an adult who was a healthcare worker with PCR-confirmed SARS-CoV-2 infection or an uninfected control (not recorded which). Material for sequencing was whole blood. The V call is TRBV28, the J call TRBJ2-7; maybe TRBD1 (5 bases). In DNA, the CDR3 is TGTGCCAGCAGAACAGGTTTAGCCTACGAGCAGTACTTC. Translating it yields CASRTGLAYEQYF.